The next 7 T cell receptor beta chains were all read from a single sample in a study of blood T cells in healthy people across ages. Primed by a sample-barcoded 5' primer and a J-beta primer mix, a second PCR proceeded for roughly 6 to 12 cycles. TCRdb redid the calling of the 5' RACE reads with MiXCR, one entry per CDR3 protein. Of approximately 850,000 distinct CDR3 sequences in the sample, under 45% are singletons; the top ten hold around 18%. The sample consisted of blood. These receptors were obtained from a man aged 55 to 70 in good health.

The chain links TRBV5-1 to TRBJ2-2, with D perhaps being TRBD1 or TRBD2 (5 bases each). Germline CDR1 and CDR2: SGHRS and YFSETQ. CDR3 size: 16 residues. The V gene lost 0 bases and the J gene lost 3 bases, with 12 bases spanning the gap. CDR3 sequence: CASSLGPQGDTGELFF. In DNA, the CDR3 is TGCGCCAGCAGCTTGGGCCCTCAGGGAGACACCGGGGAGCTGTTTTTT.

The chain combines TRBV9 with TRBJ2-6; TRBD1 matches 9 bases. Germline lookup yields CDR1 SGDLS and CDR2 YYNGEE. The ends lost 4 bases at V and 0 bases at J; junction bases unmatched: 20. This CDR3 is built from 22 residues. CDR3 residues: CASSPHDTGQGPLGSGANVLTF. The CDR3 nucleotides read TGTGCCAGCAGCCCGCATGACACGGGACAGGGTCCTCTTGGCTCTGGGGCCAACGTCCTGACTTTC.

The chain is built from TRBV5-4 and TRBJ2-2; 9 bases match TRBD2. The CDR3 is made up of 16 amino acids. Unmatched junction bases numbered 7, after V lost 1 base and J lost 6 bases. Germline V gives CDR1 SGHNT, CDR2 YYREEE (reference sequence). The CDR3 DNA is TGTGCCAGCAGCTTGATAGGGACTAGCTCTGCCGGGGAGCTGTTTTTT. Translation: CASSLIGTSSAGELFF.

DNA for the CDR3: TGTGCCAGCAACTTGGGGGGGACGAACACCGGGGAGCTGTTTTTT. It codes for CASNLGGTNTGELFF. The chain recombines TRBV12-3 or TRBV12-4 with TRBJ2-2; TRBD2 aligns across 7 bases. This CDR3 is built from 15 residues. The V segment lost 7 bases and the J segment 0 bases; nucleotides outside the gene matches: 5.

Many counts were recorded for this clonotype. The V and J genes are TRBV4-1 and TRBJ2-7, with D possibly matching TRBD1 (6 bases). V was shortened by 5 bases and J by 2 bases, with 10 bases between the two germline ends. The CDR3 has 13 amino acids. CDR1 MGHRA and CDR2 YSYEKL come from the germline V gene. The CDR3 nucleotides are TGCGCCAGCAGCGAGGACAGAGCCTACGAGCAGTACTTC. Translation: CASSEDRAYEQYF.

This chain joins TRBV7-9 and TRBJ2-5; D unclear. This CDR3 contains 17 residues. Looked up from germline, CDR1 is SEHNR and CDR2 is FQNEAQ (reference sequence). Trimming cost V 1 base and J 2 bases, with 17 bases left between them. The CDR3 region has the DNA TGTGCCAGCAGCTTAGGTATGCTTCGCGAAGTTCAAGAGACCCAGTACTTC. It specifies CASSLGMLREVQETQYF.

This chain connects TRBV3-1 to TRBJ2-3; 10 positions agree with TRBD2. The CDR3 sequence is 15 residues long. Germline assignment: CDR1 LGHDT and CDR2 YNNKEL (reference sequence). Unmatched junction bases numbered 6, after V lost 4 bases and J lost 5 bases. CDR3 nucleotides: TGTGCCAGCAGCCTAGGGAGACTAGCGGGAGATACGCAGTATTTT. This translates into CASSLGRLAGDTQYF.